The clone carrying this T cell receptor beta chain has only a few counts. Its target is unknown. This CDR3 is built from 15 residues. The V segment lost 4 bases and the J segment 0 bases; nucleotides outside the gene matches: 2. CDR1 and CDR2 from the germline V gene are MNHNS and SASEGT. These data originate in a study of T cells in Graves' hyperthyroidism and ophthalmopathy. Study results and caveats: Most clonotypes expanded in the thyroid (above 0.001) were also present in blood.

Authors of the study amplified TCR beta CDR3 regions from RNA transcripts. First-round RT-PCR with HTBI primers amplified the TCR CDR3 region. TCRdb fed the multiplex PCR reads into MiXCR, producing one record per CDR3 protein. Counted here are 500,000 to 650,000 distinct CDR3 sequences, about 15% occurring once; the ten biggest clones make up 15% to 20%. The clonotype comes from a woman in her late teens or twenties with Graves' ophthalmopathy. The sample taken for sequencing was blood. This chain links TRBV6-1 with TRBJ2-4; 8 positions match TRBD1. CDR3 amino acids: CASSGTGLAKNIQYF. CDR3 sequence (DNA): TGTGCCAGCAGTGGGACAGGGCTAGCCAAAAACATTCAGTACTTC.